These 12 T cell receptor beta chains originate from one sample sequenced in a study of blood T cell repertoires in COVID-19. TCRdb's table, derived via immunoSEQ multiplex PCR, lists solely in-frame clones and lacks some. The sample contains just under 150,000 clones, 85% of which appear only once. Input material: peripheral blood. The receptor source for this set is a human donor with acute or convalescent COVID-19. The donor label of this sample is uncertain.

For the CDR3, the DNA is TGTGCCAGCAGCCCATGGCCAGGGGGCACAGATACGCAGTATTTT. It encodes CASSPWPGGTDTQYF. V is TRBV7-2 and J is TRBJ2-3; TRBD1 might be the D (6 bases). The V gene's germline CDR1 is SGHTA and CDR2 FQGNSA. Trimming took 5 bases from V and 1 from J, leaving 13 bases between them. The CDR3 covers 15 residues. Using reference TRBV7-2 and TRBJ2-3 for the parts outside the CDR3, the full variable domain is GAGVSQSPSNKVTEKGKDVELRCDPISGHTALYWYRQSLGQGLEFLIYFQGNSAPDKSGLPSDRFSAERTGGSVSTLTIQRTQQEDSAVYLCASSPWPGGTDTQYFGPGTRLTVL.

The chain has TRBV11-3 and TRBJ2-3, with TRBD2 matching 11 bases. The CDR3 extends over 16 amino acids. CDR1 is SGHNT and CDR2 is YENEEA in the germline V gene. Unmatched junction bases numbered 3, after V lost 4 bases and J lost 0 bases. DNA of the CDR3: TGTGCCAGCAGCTCCAGGACTAGCGGGAGCACAGATACGCAGTATTTT. This sequence encodes CASSSRTSGSTDTQYF. Together with reference TRBV11-3 and TRBJ2-3, the CDR3 gives the full variable domain: EAGVVQSPRYKIIEKKQPVAFWCNPISGHNTLYWYLQNLGQGPELLIRYENEEAVDDSQLPKDRFSAERLKGVDSTLKIQPAELGDSAVYLCASSSRTSGSTDTQYFGPGTRLTVL.

V usage is TRBV7-9 and J usage is TRBJ1-4, with D perhaps matching TRBD1 (6 bases). Germline CDR1 is SEHNR and CDR2 is FQNEAQ (reference sequence). The CDR3 runs to 14 residues. Trimming took off 5 bases at V and 8 bases at J, with 15 bases between the two ends. This chain's CDR3 is CASSQTGGREKLFF. CDR3 bases: TGTGCCAGCAGCCAAACCGGGGGGCGAGAAAAACTGTTTTTT. Based on the CDR3 plus reference TRBV7-9 and TRBJ1-4, the full variable domain is DTGVSQNPRHKITKRGQNVTFRCDPISEHNRLYWYRQTLGQGPEFLTYFQNEAQLEKSRLLSDRFSAERPKGSFSTLEIQRTEQGDSAMYLCASSQTGGREKLFFGSGTQLSVL.

The chain carries TRBV6-6 and TRBJ2-1; possibly TRBD2 for D (5 bases). Germline CDR1 is MNHNY and CDR2 is SVGAGI (reference sequence). The CDR3 runs 13 residues. V was trimmed by 7 bases and J by 8 bases, leaving 15 bases between them. Here the CDR3 DNA reads TGTGCCAGCACGGGGTCGGGCTTCTATGAGCAGTTCTTC. It codes for CASTGSGFYEQFF.

The CDR3 DNA is TGTGCCACCAGCAGAGATCGCAGGGTAGGATCCGAGCAGTACTTC. It codes for CATSRDRRVGSEQYF. This chain links TRBV15 with TRBJ2-7; D possibly corresponds to TRBD1 (5 bases). This CDR3 region has 15 residues. Trimming left V 0 bases short and J 6 bases short, with 15 bases between. CDR1 is LNHNV and CDR2 is YYDKDF in the germline V gene (reference sequence). The whole variable domain, filled in from reference TRBV15 and TRBJ2-7, reads DAMVIQNPRYQVTQFGKPVTLSCSQTLNHNVMYWYQQKSSQAPKLLFHYYDKDFNNEADTPDNFQSRRPNTSFCFLDIRSPGLGDTAMYLCATSRDRRVGSEQYFGPGTRLTVT.

The chain employs TRBV28 and TRBJ2-7; 11 bases match TRBD1. Losses at the gene ends were 4 bases for V and 7 bases for J; bases not matched to a gene: 9. Germline-derived CDR1 and CDR2 are MDHEN and SYDVKM. The CDR3 contains 15 residues. The chain's CDR3 is CASSSPGQGAREQYF. The CDR3 DNA reads as TGTGCCAGCAGTTCCCCCGGACAGGGGGCGAGAGAGCAGTACTTC.

The chain combines TRBV5-1 with TRBJ2-3; 12 nucleotides line up with TRBD2. V lost 2 bases and J lost 2; bases outside the gene matches: 3. This CDR3 region has 16 residues. CDR1 and CDR2 from the germline V gene are SGHRS and YFSETQ. The CDR3 nucleotides are TGCGCCAGCAGCTTTGGACTAGCGGGAAACACAGATACGCAGTATTTT. Protein sequence: CASSFGLAGNTDTQYF.

The genes are TRBV4-1 and TRBJ1-1, with 7 positions matching TRBD1. Germline-derived CDR1 and CDR2 are MGHRA and YSYEKL. Germline trimming cut 4 bases from V and 3 bases from J; bases unmatched to any gene: 5. There are 14 residues in the CDR3. Here the CDR3 DNA reads TGCGCCAGCAGCCCGGGACAGCGGGACACTGAAGCTTTCTTT. It translates to CASSPGQRDTEAFF.

V usage is TRBV4-1 and J usage is TRBJ1-1, with D tentatively TRBD1 (5 bases). The germline V gene has CDR1 MGHRA and CDR2 YSYEKL. Trimming shortened V by 4 bases and J by 7 bases, and 19 bases separated the two germline ends. The CDR3 length is 15 residues. DNA for the CDR3: TGCGCCAGCAGCCGAGCCGGGGGTCTAGGCGGTGAAGCTTTCTTT. This codes for CASSRAGGLGGEAFF.

This clone was seen only once. The chain recombines TRBV5-1 with TRBJ1-4, with 9 bases identical to TRBD1. The CDR3 contains 14 residues. Germline CDR1 and CDR2: SGHRS and YFSETQ. J gave up 8 bases and V 7 bases, and 9 bases lay outside the gene matches. The CDR3 coding sequence is TGCGCCAGCCAGTTCGACAGGGGGGACGAAAAACTGTTTTTT. Its protein is CASQFDRGDEKLFF.

This chain joins TRBV27 and TRBJ1-6; no firm D call. The CDR3 covers 15 residues. V lost 0 bases and J 11 bases, leaving 14 bases between the germline ends. Germline-derived CDR1 and CDR2 are MNHEY and SMNVEV (reference sequence). The CDR3 region has the DNA TGTGCCAGCAGTTTATCGGCGGGAGATAGGGCACCCCTCCACTTT. It translates to CASSLSAGDRAPLHF.

This chain uses TRBV6-2 or TRBV6-3 with TRBJ2-5, with 13 bases that match TRBD2. The CDR3 is 17 amino acids. The J segment lost 3 bases and the V segment lost 2 bases, leaving 6 bases of the junction unmatched. Germline V CDR1 and CDR2: MNHEY, SVGEGT. The CDR3 loop is CASSYPPGLAGKETQYF. The DNA for the CDR3 is TGTGCCAGCAGTTACCCCCCGGGACTAGCGGGGAAAGAGACCCAGTACTTC.